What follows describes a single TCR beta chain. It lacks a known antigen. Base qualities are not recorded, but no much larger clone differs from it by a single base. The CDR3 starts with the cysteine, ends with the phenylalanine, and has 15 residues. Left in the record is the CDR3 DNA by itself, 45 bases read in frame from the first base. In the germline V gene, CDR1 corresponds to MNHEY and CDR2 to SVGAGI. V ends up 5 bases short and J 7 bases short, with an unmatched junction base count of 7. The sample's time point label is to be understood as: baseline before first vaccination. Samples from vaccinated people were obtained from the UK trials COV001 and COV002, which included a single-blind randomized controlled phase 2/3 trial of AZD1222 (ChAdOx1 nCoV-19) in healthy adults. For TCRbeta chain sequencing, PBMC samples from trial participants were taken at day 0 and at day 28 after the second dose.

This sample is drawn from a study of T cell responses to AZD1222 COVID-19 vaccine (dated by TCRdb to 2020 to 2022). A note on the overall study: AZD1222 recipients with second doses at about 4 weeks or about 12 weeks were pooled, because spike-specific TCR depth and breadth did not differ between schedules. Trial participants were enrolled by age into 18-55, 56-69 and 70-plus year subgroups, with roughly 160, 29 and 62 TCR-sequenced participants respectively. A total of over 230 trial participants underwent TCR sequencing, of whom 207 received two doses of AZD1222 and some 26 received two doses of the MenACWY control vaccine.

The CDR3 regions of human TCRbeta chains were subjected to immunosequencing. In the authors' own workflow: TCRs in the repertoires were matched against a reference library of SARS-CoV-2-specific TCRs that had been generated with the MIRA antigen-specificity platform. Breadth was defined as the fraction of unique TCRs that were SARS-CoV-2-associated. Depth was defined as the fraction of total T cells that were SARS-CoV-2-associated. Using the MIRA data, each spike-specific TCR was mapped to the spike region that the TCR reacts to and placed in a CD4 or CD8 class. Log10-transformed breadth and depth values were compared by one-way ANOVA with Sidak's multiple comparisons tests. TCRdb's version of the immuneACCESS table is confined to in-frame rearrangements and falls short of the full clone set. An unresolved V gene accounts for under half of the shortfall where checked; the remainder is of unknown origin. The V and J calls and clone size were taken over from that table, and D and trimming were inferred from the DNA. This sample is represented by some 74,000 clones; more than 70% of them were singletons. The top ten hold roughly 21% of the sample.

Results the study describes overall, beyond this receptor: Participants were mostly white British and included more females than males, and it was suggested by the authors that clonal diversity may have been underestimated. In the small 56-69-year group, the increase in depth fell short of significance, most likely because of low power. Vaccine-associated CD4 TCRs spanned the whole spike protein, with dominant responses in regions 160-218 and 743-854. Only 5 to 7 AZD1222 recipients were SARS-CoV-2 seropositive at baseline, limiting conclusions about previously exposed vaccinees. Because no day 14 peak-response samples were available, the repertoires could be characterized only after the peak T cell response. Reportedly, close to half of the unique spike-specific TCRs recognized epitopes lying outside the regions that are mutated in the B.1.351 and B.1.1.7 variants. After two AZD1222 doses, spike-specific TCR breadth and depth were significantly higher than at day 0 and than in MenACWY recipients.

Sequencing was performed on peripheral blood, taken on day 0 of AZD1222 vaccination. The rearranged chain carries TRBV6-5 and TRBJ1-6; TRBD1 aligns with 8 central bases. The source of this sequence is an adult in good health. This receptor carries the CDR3 CASSPRTGQNSPLHF. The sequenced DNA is TGTGCCAGCAGTCCCCGGACAGGGCAAAATTCACCCCTCCACTTT.